Listed below are T cell receptor beta chains from one sample, sequenced in a study of CD8 T cells in ankylosing spondylitis. Using its own MiXCR run on the 5' RACE reads, TCRdb lists one record per CDR3 protein. The sample holds under 300,000 distinct CDR3 sequences, about 10% seen once. Sequenced input: blood, either unsorted or a sorted T cell fraction (not recorded which). The source of these receptors is a male donor with ankylosing spondylitis or in good health (not recorded which). Each CDR3 is given with its conserved first and last residue. A D gene is named only where the DNA matches it firmly. Part of the rows lack a size; the others show once, few, many or a class for expanded clones.

V	D	J	length	size	CDR3	DNA
TRBV12-3/TRBV12-4	.	TRBJ2-2	13	many	CAAGVFGTGELFF	TGTGCCGCCGGAGTGTTCGGGACCGGGGAGCTGTTTTTT
TRBV7-2	.	TRBJ2-1	15	few	CASSLDIYSYNEQFF	TGTGCCAGCAGCTTGGACATATACAGCTACAATGAGCAGTTCTTC
TRBV5-4	.	TRBJ2-2	15	many	CASSFRSGNTGELFF	TGTGCCAGCAGCTTCAGGTCGGGTAACACCGGGGAGCTGTTTTTT
TRBV18	.	TRBJ2-7	15	few	CASSRLDRSFYEQYF	TGTGCCAGCTCACGATTGGACCGAAGCTTCTACGAGCAGTACTTC
TRBV4-1	.	TRBJ1-2	17	many	CASSQDPGTAFFYGYTF	TGCGCCAGCAGCCAAGATCCGGGGACGGCTTTCTTCTATGGCTACACCTTC
TRBV20-1	.	TRBJ1-1	14	many	CSAKAGNMNTEAFF	TGCAGTGCTAAGGCGGGCAACATGAACACTGAAGCTTTCTTT
TRBV7-2	.	TRBJ2-7	14	many	CASSLRTPSYEQYF	TGTGCCAGCAGCTTAAGGACTCCCTCCTACGAGCAGTACTTC
TRBV30	TRBD1	TRBJ1-2	11	many	CAWRQGSGYTF	TGTGCCTGGCGACAGGGGAGCGGCTACACCTTC
TRBV20-1	.	TRBJ2-5	14	many	CSASARLRQETQYF	TGCAGTGCTAGTGCTAGACTACGGCAAGAGACCCAGTACTTC
TRBV28	TRBD1	TRBJ1-5	14	many	CASRGGANDQPQHF	TGTGCCTCCAGGGGGGGGGCGAACGATCAGCCCCAGCATTTT
TRBV5-1	TRBD2	TRBJ2-5	17	.	CASSPGLAGLGAETQYF	TGCGCCAGCAGCCCGGGACTAGCGGGACTAGGTGCGGAGACCCAGTACTTC